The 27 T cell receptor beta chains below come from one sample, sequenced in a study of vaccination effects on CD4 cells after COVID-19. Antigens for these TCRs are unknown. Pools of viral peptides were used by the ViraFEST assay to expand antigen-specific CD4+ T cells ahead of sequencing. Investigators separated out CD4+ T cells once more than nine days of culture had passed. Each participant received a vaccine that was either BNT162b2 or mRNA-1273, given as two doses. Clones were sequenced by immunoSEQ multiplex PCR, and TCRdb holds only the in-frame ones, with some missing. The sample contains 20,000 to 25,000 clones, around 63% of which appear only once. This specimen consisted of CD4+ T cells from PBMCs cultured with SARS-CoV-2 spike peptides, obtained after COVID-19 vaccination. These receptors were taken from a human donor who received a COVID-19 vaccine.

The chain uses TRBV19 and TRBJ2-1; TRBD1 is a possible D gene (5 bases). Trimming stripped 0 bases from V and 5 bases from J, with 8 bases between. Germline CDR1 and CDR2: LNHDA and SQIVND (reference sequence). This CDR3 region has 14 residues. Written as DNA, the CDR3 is TGTGCCAGTAGTATAGACAGGGCAAACAATGAGCAGTTCTTC. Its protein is CASSIDRANNEQFF.

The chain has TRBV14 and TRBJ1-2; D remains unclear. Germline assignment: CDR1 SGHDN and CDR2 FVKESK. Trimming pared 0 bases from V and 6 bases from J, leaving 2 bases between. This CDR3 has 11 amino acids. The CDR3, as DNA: TGTGCCAGCAGCCAAGAGGATGGCTACACCTTC. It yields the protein CASSQEDGYTF.

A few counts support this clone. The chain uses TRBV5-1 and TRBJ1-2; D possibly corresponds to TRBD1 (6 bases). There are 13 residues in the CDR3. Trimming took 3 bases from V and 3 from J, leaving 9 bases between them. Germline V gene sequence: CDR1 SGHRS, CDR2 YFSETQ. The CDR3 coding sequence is TGCGCCAGCAGCTGGGACACCCACTATGGCTACACCTTC. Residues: CASSWDTHYGYTF. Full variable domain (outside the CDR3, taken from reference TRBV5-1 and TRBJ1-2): KAGVTQTPRYLIKTRGQQVTLSCSPISGHRSVSWYQQTPGQGLQFLFEYFSETQRNKGNFPGRFSGRQFSNSRSEMNVSTLELGDSALYLCASSWDTHYGYTFGSGTRLTVV.

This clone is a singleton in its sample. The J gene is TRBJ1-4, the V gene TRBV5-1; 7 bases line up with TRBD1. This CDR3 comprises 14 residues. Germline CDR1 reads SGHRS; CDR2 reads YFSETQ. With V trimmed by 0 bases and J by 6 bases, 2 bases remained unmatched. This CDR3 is CASSLGQGDEKLFF. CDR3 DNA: TGCGCCAGCAGCTTGGGACAGGGCGATGAAAAACTGTTTTTT.

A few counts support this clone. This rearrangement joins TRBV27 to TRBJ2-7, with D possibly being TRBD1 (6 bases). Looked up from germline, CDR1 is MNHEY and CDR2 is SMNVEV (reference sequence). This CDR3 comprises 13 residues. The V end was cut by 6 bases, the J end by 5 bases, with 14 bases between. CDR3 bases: TGTGCCAGCAGCTCCTACAGGGAAAACGAGCAGTACTTC. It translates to CASSSYRENEQYF.

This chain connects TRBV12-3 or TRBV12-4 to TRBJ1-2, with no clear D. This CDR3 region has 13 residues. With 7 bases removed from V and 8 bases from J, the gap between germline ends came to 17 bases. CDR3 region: CASIGIKSGGYTF. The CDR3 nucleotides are TGTGCCAGCATTGGGATCAAGTCTGGCGGCTACACCTTC.

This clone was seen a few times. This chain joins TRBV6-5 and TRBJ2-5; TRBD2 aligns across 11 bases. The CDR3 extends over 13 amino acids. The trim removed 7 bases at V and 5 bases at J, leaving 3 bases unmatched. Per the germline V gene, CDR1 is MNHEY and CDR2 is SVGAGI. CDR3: CASTRTSGETQYF. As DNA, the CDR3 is TGTGCCAGCACCCGGACTAGCGGGGAGACCCAGTACTTC.

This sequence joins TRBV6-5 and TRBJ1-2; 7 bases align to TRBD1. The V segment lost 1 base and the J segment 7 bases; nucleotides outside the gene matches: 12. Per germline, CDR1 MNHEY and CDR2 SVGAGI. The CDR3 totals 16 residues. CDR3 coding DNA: TGTGCCAGCAGTTACTACAGACAGGGACGTTCGGGTGGCTACACCTTC. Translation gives CASSYYRQGRSGGYTF.

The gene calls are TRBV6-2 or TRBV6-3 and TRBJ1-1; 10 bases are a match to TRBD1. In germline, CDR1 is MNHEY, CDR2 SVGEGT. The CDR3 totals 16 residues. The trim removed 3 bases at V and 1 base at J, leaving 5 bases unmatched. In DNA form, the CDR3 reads TGTGCCAGCAGTTATAGGGACAGGGGAAAGAACACTGAAGCTTTCTTT. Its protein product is CASSYRDRGKNTEAFF.

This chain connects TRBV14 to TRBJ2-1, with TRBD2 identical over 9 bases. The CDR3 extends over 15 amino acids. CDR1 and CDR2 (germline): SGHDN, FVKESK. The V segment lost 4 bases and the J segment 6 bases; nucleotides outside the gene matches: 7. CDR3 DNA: TGTGCCAGCAGCCGGGTAGCGGGAGCGGGCAATGAGCAGTTCTTC. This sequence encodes CASSRVAGAGNEQFF.

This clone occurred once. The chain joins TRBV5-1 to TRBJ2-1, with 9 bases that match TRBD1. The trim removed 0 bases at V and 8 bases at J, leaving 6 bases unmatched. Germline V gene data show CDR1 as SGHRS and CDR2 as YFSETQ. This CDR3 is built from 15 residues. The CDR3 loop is CASSLGDRESDEQFF. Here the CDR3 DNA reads TGCGCCAGCAGCTTGGGGGACAGGGAGTCGGATGAGCAGTTCTTC.

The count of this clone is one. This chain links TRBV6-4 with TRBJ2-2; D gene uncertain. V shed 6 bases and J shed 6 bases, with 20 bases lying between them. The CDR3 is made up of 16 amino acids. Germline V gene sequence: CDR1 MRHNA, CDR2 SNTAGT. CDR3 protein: CASSPDQGTSAGELFF. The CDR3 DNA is TGTGCCAGCAGCCCGGACCAAGGAACGTCGGCCGGGGAGCTGTTTTTT.

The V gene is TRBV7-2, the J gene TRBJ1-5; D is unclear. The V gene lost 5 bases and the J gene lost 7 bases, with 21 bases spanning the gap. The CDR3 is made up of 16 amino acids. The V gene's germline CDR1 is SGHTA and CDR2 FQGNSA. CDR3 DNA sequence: TGTGCCAGCAGCGCCCCGGGTTTGGGTCCGTGGCAGCCCCAGCATTTT. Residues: CASSAPGLGPWQPQHF.

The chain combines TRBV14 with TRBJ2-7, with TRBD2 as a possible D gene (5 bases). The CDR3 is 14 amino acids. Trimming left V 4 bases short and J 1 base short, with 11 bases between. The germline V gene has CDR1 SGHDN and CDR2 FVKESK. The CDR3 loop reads CASSLDLTSYEQYF. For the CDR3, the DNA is TGTGCCAGCAGCCTGGACTTAACTTCCTACGAGCAGTACTTC.

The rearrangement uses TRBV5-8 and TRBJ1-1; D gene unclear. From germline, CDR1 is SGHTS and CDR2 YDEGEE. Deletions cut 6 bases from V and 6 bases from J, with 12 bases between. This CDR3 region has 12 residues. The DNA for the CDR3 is TGTGCCAGCATCCTGGACGGCCCTGAAGCTTTCTTT. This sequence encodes CASILDGPEAFF.

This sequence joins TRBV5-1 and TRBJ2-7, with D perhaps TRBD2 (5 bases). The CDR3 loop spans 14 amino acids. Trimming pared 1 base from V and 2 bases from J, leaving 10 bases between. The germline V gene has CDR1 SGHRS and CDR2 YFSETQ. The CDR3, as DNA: TGCGCCAGCAGCTTGTCCCCTAGCACCTACGAGCAGTACTTC. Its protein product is CASSLSPSTYEQYF.

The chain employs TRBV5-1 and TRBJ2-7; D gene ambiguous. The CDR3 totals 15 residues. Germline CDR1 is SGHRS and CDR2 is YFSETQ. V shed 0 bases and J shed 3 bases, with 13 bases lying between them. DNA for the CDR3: TGCGCCAGCAGCTTGGACGCTCCCTCATTCTACGAGCAGTACTTC. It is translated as CASSLDAPSFYEQYF.

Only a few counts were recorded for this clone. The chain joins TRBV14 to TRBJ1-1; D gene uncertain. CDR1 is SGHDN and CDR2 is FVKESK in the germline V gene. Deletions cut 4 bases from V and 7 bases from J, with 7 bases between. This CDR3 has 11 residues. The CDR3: CASSPTVEAFF. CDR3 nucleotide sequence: TGTGCCAGCAGCCCGACGGTTGAAGCTTTCTTT. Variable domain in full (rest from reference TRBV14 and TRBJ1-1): EAGVTQFPSHSVIEKGQTVTLRCDPISGHDNLYWYRRVMGKEIKFLLHFVKESKQDESGMPNNRFLAERTGGTYSTLKVQPAELEDSGVYFCASSPTVEAFFGQGTRLTVV.

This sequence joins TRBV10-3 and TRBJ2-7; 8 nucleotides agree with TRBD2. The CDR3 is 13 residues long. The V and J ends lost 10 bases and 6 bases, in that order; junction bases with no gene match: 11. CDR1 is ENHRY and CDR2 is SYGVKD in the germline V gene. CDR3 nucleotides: TGTGCCACCCAACCAGCGGGAGTCGCCGAGCAGTACTTC. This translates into CATQPAGVAEQYF.

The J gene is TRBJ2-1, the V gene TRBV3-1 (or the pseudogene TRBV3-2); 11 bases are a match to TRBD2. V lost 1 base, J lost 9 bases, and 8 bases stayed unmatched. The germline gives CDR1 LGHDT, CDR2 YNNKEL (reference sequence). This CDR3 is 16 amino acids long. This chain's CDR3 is CASSQGSSGGPVEQFF. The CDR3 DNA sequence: TGTGCCAGCAGCCAAGGGTCTAGCGGGGGGCCAGTTGAGCAGTTCTTC.

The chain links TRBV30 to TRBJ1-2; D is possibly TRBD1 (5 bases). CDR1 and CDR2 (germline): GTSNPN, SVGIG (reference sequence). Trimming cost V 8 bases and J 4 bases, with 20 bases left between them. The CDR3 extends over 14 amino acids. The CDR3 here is CAGDPDGGRYGYTF. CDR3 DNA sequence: TGTGCCGGGGACCCGGATGGGGGTCGCTATGGCTACACCTTC.

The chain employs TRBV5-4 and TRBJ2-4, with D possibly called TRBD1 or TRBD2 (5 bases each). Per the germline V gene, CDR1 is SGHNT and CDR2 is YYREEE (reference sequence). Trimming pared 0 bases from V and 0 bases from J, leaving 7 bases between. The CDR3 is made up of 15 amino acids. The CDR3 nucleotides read TGTGCCAGCAGCTTGGCCGGGGCAGCCAAAAACATTCAGTACTTC. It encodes CASSLAGAAKNIQYF.

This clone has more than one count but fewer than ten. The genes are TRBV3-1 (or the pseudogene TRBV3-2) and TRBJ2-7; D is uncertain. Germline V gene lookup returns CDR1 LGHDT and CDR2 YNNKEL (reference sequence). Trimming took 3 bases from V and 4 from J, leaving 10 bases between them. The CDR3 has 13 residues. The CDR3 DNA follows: TGTGCCAGCAGCCATCAAAACAGTTACGAGCAGTACTTC. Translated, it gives CASSHQNSYEQYF.

In nucleotides, the CDR3 is TGTGCCAGCAGCCTCACCAGGGTTTGGGAGACCCAGTACTTC. This gives the protein CASSLTRVWETQYF. The rearrangement uses TRBV11-2 and TRBJ2-5, with D possibly matching TRBD1 (5 bases). CDR1 and CDR2 from the germline V gene are SGHAT and FQNNGV. The CDR3 loop spans 14 amino acids. The V end lost 5 bases, the J end lost 5 bases, and 15 bases lay between the germline ends.

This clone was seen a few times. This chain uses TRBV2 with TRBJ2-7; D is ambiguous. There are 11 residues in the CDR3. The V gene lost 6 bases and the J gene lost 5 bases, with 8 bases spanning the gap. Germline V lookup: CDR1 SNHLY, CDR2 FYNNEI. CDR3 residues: CASSPVNEQYF. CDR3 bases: TGTGCCAGCAGCCCGGTGAACGAGCAGTACTTC.

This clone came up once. The CDR3 DNA reads TGTGCCAGCAGTTTTGAGGCGGAAAAACTGTTTTTT. Protein product: CASSFEAEKLFF. The V and J genes are TRBV12-3 or TRBV12-4 and TRBJ1-4, with D unresolved. The V end was cut by 3 bases, the J end by 8 bases, with 7 bases between. The CDR3 loop spans 12 amino acids.

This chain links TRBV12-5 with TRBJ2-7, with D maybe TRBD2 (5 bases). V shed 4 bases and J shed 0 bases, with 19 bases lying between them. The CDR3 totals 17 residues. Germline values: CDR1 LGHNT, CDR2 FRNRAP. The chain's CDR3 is CASGWRPGEPSSYEQYF. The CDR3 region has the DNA TGTGCTAGTGGTTGGCGTCCCGGGGAACCAAGCTCCTACGAGCAGTACTTC.